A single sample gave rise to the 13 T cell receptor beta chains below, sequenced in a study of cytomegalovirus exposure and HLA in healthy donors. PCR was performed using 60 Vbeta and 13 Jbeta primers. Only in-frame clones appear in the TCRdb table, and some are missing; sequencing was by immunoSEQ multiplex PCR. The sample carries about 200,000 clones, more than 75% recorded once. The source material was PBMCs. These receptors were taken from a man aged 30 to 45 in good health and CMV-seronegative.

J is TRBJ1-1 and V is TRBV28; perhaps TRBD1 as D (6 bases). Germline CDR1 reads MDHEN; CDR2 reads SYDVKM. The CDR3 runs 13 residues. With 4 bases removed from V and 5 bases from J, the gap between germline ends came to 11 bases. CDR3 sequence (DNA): TGTGCCAGCAGTTCACCAGGACAGACTGAAGCTTTCTTT. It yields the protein CASSSPGQTEAFF.

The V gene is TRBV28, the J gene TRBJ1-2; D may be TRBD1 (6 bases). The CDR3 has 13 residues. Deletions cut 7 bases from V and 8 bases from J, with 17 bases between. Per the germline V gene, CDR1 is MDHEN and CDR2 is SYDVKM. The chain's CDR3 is CASIEGGEYGYTF. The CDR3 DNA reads TGTGCCAGCATCGAAGGGGGGGAATACGGCTACACCTTC.

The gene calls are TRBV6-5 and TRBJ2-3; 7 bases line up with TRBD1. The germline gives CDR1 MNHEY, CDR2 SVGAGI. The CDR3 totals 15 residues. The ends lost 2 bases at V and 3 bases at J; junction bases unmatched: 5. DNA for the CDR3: TGTGCCAGCAGTTACCGGACAGGTGTAACAGATACGCAGTATTTT. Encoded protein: CASSYRTGVTDTQYF.

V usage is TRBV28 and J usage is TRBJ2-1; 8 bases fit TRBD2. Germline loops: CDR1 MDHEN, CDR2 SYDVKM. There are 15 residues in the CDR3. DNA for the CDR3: TGTGCGACAAAAACAGGGACTAGCTCCTACAATGAGCAGTTCTTC. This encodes CATKTGTSSYNEQFF.

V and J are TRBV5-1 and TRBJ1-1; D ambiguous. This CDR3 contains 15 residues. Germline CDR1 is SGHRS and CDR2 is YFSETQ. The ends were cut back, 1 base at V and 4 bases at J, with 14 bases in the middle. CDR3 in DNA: TGCGCCAGCAGCTTGATGAGGTTGGAGGGCACTGAAGCTTTCTTT. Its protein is CASSLMRLEGTEAFF. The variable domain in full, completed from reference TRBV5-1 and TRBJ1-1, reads KAGVTQTPRYLIKTRGQQVTLSCSPISGHRSVSWYQQTPGQGLQFLFEYFSETQRNKGNFPGRFSGRQFSNSRSEMNVSTLELGDSALYLCASSLMRLEGTEAFFGQGTRLTVV.

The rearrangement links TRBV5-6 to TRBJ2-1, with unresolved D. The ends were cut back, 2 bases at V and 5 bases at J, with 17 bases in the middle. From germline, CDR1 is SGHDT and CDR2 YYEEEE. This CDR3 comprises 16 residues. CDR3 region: CASSLYEWASNNEQFF. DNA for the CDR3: TGTGCCAGCAGCTTATACGAGTGGGCGTCGAACAATGAGCAGTTCTTC.

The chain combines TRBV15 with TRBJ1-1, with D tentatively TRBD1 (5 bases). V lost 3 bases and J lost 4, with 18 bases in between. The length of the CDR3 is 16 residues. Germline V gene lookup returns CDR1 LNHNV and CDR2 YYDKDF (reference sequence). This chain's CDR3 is CATSRTREGIFTEAFF. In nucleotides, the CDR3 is TGTGCCACCAGCAGGACCCGGGAGGGGATATTCACTGAAGCTTTCTTT.

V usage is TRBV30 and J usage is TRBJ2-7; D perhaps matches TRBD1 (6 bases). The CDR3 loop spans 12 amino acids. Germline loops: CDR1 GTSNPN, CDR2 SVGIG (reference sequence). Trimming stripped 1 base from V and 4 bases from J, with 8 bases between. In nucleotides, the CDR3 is TGTGCCTGGAGTGCTCAGGGGTACGAGCAGTACTTC. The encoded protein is CAWSAQGYEQYF.

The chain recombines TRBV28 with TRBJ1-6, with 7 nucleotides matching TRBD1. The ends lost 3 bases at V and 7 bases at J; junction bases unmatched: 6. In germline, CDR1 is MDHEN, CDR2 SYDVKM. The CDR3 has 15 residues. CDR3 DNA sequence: TGTGCCAGCAGTTTGTGGGGGACAGAAAATTCACCCCTCCACTTT. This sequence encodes CASSLWGTENSPLHF.

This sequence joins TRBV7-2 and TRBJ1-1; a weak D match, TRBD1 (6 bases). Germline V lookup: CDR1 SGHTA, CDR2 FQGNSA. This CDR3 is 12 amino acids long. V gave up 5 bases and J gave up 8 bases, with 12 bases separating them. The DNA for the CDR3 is TGTGCCAGCAGCGTCACAGGGACGGAAGCTTTCTTT. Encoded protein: CASSVTGTEAFF.

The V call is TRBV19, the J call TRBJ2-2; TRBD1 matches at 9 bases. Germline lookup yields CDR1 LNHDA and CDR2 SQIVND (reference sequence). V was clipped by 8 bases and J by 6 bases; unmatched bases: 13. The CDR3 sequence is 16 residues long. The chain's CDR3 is CASVRRGQGWAGELFF. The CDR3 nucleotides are TGTGCCAGTGTTCGGCGGGGACAGGGTTGGGCCGGGGAGCTGTTTTTT.

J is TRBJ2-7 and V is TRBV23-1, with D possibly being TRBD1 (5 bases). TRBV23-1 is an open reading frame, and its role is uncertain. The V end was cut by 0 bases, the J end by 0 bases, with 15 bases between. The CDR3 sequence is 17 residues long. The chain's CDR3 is CASSQSAGQGSSYEQYF. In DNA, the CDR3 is TGCGCCAGCAGTCAATCAGCAGGGCAGGGCTCCTCCTACGAGCAGTACTTC.

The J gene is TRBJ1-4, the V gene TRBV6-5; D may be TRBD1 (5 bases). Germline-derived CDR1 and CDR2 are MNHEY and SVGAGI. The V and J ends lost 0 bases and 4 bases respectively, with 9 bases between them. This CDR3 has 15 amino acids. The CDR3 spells CASSYSPGLNEKLFF. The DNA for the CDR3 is TGTGCCAGCAGTTACTCCCCGGGACTTAATGAAAAACTGTTTTTT.